Listed here are 27 T cell receptor beta chains from one sample, sequenced in a study of cytomegalovirus exposure and HLA in healthy donors. The PCR employed 60 Vbeta primers together with 13 Jbeta primers. Repertoires were generated with immunoSEQ multiplex PCR, while TCRdb's copy carries only in-frame clones and drops some. The sample shows 150,000 to 200,000 clones, 83% of them seen only once. Sequencing used PBMCs. These receptors came from a man aged 50 to 60 in good health and CMV-seropositive.

This chain joins TRBV9 and TRBJ2-1; D may be TRBD2 (7 bases). Germline V gene sequence: CDR1 SGDLS, CDR2 YYNGEE. The CDR3 is 16 residues long. Trimming cost V 3 bases and J 5 bases, with 18 bases left between them. The CDR3 sequence is CASSEGGRGSHNEQFF. For the CDR3, the DNA is TGTGCCAGCAGCGAGGGGGGGAGGGGCAGCCACAATGAGCAGTTCTTC. The full variable domain, its missing parts supplied by reference TRBV9 and TRBJ2-1, is DSGVTQTPKHLITATGQRVTLRCSPRSGDLSVYWYQQSLDQGLQFLIQYYNGEERAKGNILERFSAQQFPDLHSELNLSSLELGDSALYFCASSEGGRGSHNEQFFGPGTRLTVL.

This chain connects TRBV7-3 to TRBJ1-1; no reliable D call. The germline V gene has CDR1 SGHTA and CDR2 FQGTGA. There are 14 residues in the CDR3. V lost 2 bases to trimming and J lost 5 bases, with 12 bases between them. In DNA, the CDR3 is TGTGCCAGCAGCTTATCCACAGTTAAGACTGAAGCTTTCTTT. Encoded protein: CASSLSTVKTEAFF.

This chain joins TRBV19 and TRBJ1-1; maybe TRBD1 (5 bases). CDR3 length equals 13 residues. Between the trimmed V and J ends, which lost 6 bases and 0 bases, there was a span of 8 bases. Germline loops: CDR1 LNHDA, CDR2 SQIVND (reference sequence). CDR3 bases: TGTGCCAGTAGCCCAGGGCTGAACACTGAAGCTTTCTTT. Its translation is CASSPGLNTEAFF.

This sequence joins TRBV5-6 and TRBJ1-2; 8 positions agree with TRBD1. With 5 bases clipped from V and 1 base from J, the junction kept 4 bases outside the gene matches. This CDR3 has 14 residues. Germline-derived CDR1 and CDR2 are SGHDT and YYEEEE. As DNA, the CDR3 is TGTGCCAGCAGAAGCGACAGGGGTAACTATGGCTACACCTTC. This codes for CASRSDRGNYGYTF. Full variable domain (missing parts from reference TRBV5-6 and TRBJ1-2): DAGVTQSPTHLIKTRGQQVTLRCSPKSGHDTVSWYQQALGQGPQFIFQYYEEEERQRGNFPDRFSGHQFPNYSSELNVNALLLGDSALYLCASRSDRGNYGYTFGSGTRLTVV.

The V call is TRBV28, the J call TRBJ2-5, with D tentatively TRBD1 (5 bases). Germline V gives CDR1 MDHEN, CDR2 SYDVKM. The V and J ends lost 1 base and 7 bases respectively, with 31 bases between them. The CDR3 is 20 residues long. The CDR3 DNA reads as TGTGCCAGCAGTTTATTCAAGCCCCCTCCCCCGGGCGGTCATAGGGGGACCCAGTACTTC. Translating gives CASSLFKPPPPGGHRGTQYF.

The genes are TRBV7-9 and TRBJ2-7; 8 bases map to TRBD1. Germline CDR1 and CDR2: SEHNR and FQNEAQ (reference sequence). V gave up 6 bases and J gave up 6 bases; unmatched junction bases: 4. The CDR3 is made up of 12 amino acids. CDR3 amino acids: CASSSGTGEQYF. CDR3 nucleotide sequence: TGTGCCAGCAGTTCGGGGACAGGCGAGCAGTACTTC.

The J gene is TRBJ2-7, the V gene TRBV30, with D tentatively TRBD2 (7 bases). The germline V gene has CDR1 GTSNPN and CDR2 SVGIG (reference sequence). This CDR3 has 12 amino acids. The germline V and J ends were trimmed by 8 bases and 4 bases, with 15 bases remaining between them. CDR3 amino acids: CAGKRGGYEQYF. The CDR3 DNA reads as TGTGCCGGAAAGAGGGGGGGGTACGAGCAGTACTTC.

The genes are TRBV11-2 and TRBJ1-6, with D possibly matching TRBD1 (6 bases). This CDR3 contains 14 residues. Germline values: CDR1 SGHAT, CDR2 FQNNGV. Deletions cut 1 base from V and 6 bases from J, with 7 bases between. DNA of the CDR3: TGTGCCAGCAGCTTAGGGACAGCTAATTCACCCCTCCACTTT. It codes for CASSLGTANSPLHF.

V is TRBV4-1 and J is TRBJ2-1, with TRBD2 as a possible D gene (5 bases). V was clipped by 6 bases and J by 2 bases, with 14 bases between them. Germline V gives CDR1 MGHRA, CDR2 YSYEKL. This CDR3 has 15 amino acids. CDR3 loop: CASREEVVTYNEQFF. The CDR3 DNA follows: TGCGCCAGCAGGGAGGAGGTGGTCACCTACAATGAGCAGTTCTTC.

V usage is TRBV7-9 and J usage is TRBJ1-2; TRBD1 might be the D (6 bases). Germline V gene data show CDR1 as SEHNR and CDR2 as FQNEAQ (reference sequence). The CDR3 is made up of 15 amino acids. Trimming took 0 bases from V and 2 from J, leaving 10 bases between them. CDR3 DNA: TGTGCCAGCAGCTTAGCGTACAGGGCGAACTATGGCTACACCTTC. It encodes CASSLAYRANYGYTF. The complete variable domain, with remaining parts taken from reference TRBV7-9 and TRBJ1-2, reads DTGVSQNPRHKITKRGQNVTFRCDPISEHNRLYWYRQTLGQGPEFLTYFQNEAQLEKSRLLSDRFSAERPKGSFSTLEIQRTEQGDSAMYLCASSLAYRANYGYTFGSGTRLTVV.

The chain couples TRBV2 to TRBJ1-5; D call uncertain. The germline V and J ends were trimmed by 6 bases and 4 bases, with 7 bases remaining between them. The CDR3 runs to 12 residues. CDR1 and CDR2 (germline): SNHLY, FYNNEI. The CDR3, as DNA: TGTGCCAGCAGCTCGGGGAATCAGCCCCAGCATTTT. Its translation: CASSSGNQPQHF.

The chain links TRBV7-2 to TRBJ2-7, with 9 bases identical to TRBD2. The V gene end was trimmed by 0 bases and the J gene end by 3 bases; junction bases not matched to a gene: 3. Germline V gene lookup returns CDR1 SGHTA and CDR2 FQGNSA. This CDR3 contains 15 residues. The CDR3 nucleotides are TGTGCCAGCAGCTTAGCGAGGACTAGCGACTACGAGCAGTACTTC. This sequence encodes CASSLARTSDYEQYF.

The chain combines TRBV6-5 with TRBJ1-2; D might be TRBD1 (5 bases). This CDR3 is built from 14 residues. Germline CDR1 reads MNHEY; CDR2 reads SVGAGI. The ends were cut back, 2 bases at V and 5 bases at J, with 12 bases in the middle. CDR3 DNA: TGTGCCAGCAGTTACCCGACAGTAACTTATGGCTACACCTTC. As protein: CASSYPTVTYGYTF.

The V and J genes are TRBV27 and TRBJ2-7; a possible D gene is TRBD2 (6 bases). This CDR3 contains 15 residues. Trimming took off 3 bases at V and 0 bases at J, with 12 bases between the two ends. Germline V gives CDR1 MNHEY, CDR2 SMNVEV (reference sequence). The CDR3 is CASSFVAGHSYEQYF. CDR3 nucleotide sequence: TGTGCCAGCAGTTTCGTGGCGGGGCACTCCTACGAGCAGTACTTC.

The CDR3 region has the DNA TGTGCCTGGAGTGTTAAGACAGCGGGGGGCTATGGCTACACCTTC. Protein sequence: CAWSVKTAGGYGYTF. The genes are TRBV30 and TRBJ1-2; D may be TRBD1 (5 bases). Trimming pared 0 bases from V and 4 bases from J, leaving 15 bases between. Per germline, CDR1 GTSNPN and CDR2 SVGIG (reference sequence). The CDR3 runs to 15 residues.

The chain employs TRBV5-1 and TRBJ2-2; no clear D. This CDR3 comprises 15 residues. Germline CDR1 SGHRS, CDR2 YFSETQ. The germline V and J ends were trimmed by 5 bases and 4 bases, with 15 bases remaining between them. The CDR3 coding sequence is TGCGCCAGCAGACCCTCAATTACGAGCACCGGGGAGCTGTTTTTT. Protein sequence: CASRPSITSTGELFF. Variable domain in full (rest from reference TRBV5-1 and TRBJ2-2): KAGVTQTPRYLIKTRGQQVTLSCSPISGHRSVSWYQQTPGQGLQFLFEYFSETQRNKGNFPGRFSGRQFSNSRSEMNVSTLELGDSALYLCASRPSITSTGELFFGEGSRLTVL.

The rearrangement uses TRBV6-5 and TRBJ2-3, with 9 nucleotides matching TRBD2. The CDR3 contains 15 residues. Germline V gene data show CDR1 as MNHEY and CDR2 as SVGAGI. V dropped 5 bases and J dropped 3; count of bases not matched to a gene: 6. CDR3 region: CASSPPGLATDTQYF. For the CDR3, the DNA is TGTGCCAGCAGTCCACCGGGACTAGCAACAGATACGCAGTATTTT.

This clone was seen once. V gene TRBV6-5 combines with J gene TRBJ2-7; the D gene is possibly TRBD1 (6 bases). V was shortened by 0 bases and J by 5 bases, with 11 bases between the two germline ends. The length of the CDR3 is 14 residues. Germline-derived CDR1 and CDR2 are MNHEY and SVGAGI. The CDR3: CASSYSAGANEQYF. CDR3 coding DNA: TGTGCCAGCAGTTACTCGGCAGGGGCCAACGAGCAGTACTTC.

The chain recombines TRBV7-2 with TRBJ2-1; D may be TRBD2 (5 bases). The CDR3 has 16 residues. The V end was cut by 1 base, the J end by 8 bases, with 18 bases between. Germline CDR1 reads SGHTA; CDR2 reads FQGNSA. The CDR3 is CASSLGLGEGIDEQFF. As DNA, the CDR3 is TGTGCCAGCAGCTTAGGGTTAGGAGAGGGAATCGATGAGCAGTTCTTC.

In its sample, this clone was seen a few times. Written as DNA, the CDR3 is TGTGCCATCAGTACAGGGCCCGGGGAGCTGTTTTTT. It yields the protein CAISTGPGELFF. The chain joins TRBV10-3 to TRBJ2-2; weak D call: TRBD1 (6 bases). This CDR3 region has 12 residues. Germline CDR1 reads ENHRY; CDR2 reads SYGVKD. The V end was cut by 5 bases, the J end by 6 bases, with 7 bases between.

This rearrangement joins TRBV5-1 to TRBJ2-1, with unresolved D. With 0 bases removed from V and 3 bases from J, the gap between germline ends came to 7 bases. There are 14 residues in the CDR3. Germline V gene lookup returns CDR1 SGHRS and CDR2 YFSETQ. CDR3 protein: CASSLAESYNEQFF. In DNA form, the CDR3 reads TGCGCCAGCAGCTTGGCGGAGAGCTACAATGAGCAGTTCTTC.

V and J are TRBV7-6 and TRBJ2-5; the match to TRBD2 covers 11 bases. The CDR3 sequence is 16 residues long. V dropped 5 bases and J dropped 7; count of bases not matched to a gene: 12. The V gene's germline CDR1 is SGHVS and CDR2 FNYEAQ. The CDR3 region is CASSQLAGGPGGTQYF. CDR3 bases: TGTGCCAGCAGCCAGCTAGCGGGGGGACCCGGGGGGACCCAGTACTTC.

The chain carries TRBV5-1 and TRBJ2-1, with 11 bases fitting TRBD2. Trimming cost V 4 bases and J 12 bases; bases outside gene matches: 12. The length of the CDR3 is 15 residues. Germline lookup yields CDR1 SGHRS and CDR2 YFSETQ. This CDR3 reads CASSPEGLAAEGQFF. The DNA for the CDR3 is TGCGCCAGCAGCCCGGAGGGACTAGCGGCAGAGGGGCAGTTCTTC.

This clone came up once. This chain connects TRBV27 to TRBJ2-1; TRBD2 might be the D (6 bases). The V end lost 5 bases, the J end lost 3 bases, and 14 bases lay between the germline ends. The CDR3 sequence is 15 residues long. Germline assignment: CDR1 MNHEY and CDR2 SMNVEV (reference sequence). The CDR3, as DNA: TGTGCCAGCAGTCAAATTATGGGAGGCTACAATGAGCAGTTCTTC. This codes for CASSQIMGGYNEQFF.

J is TRBJ2-5 and V is TRBV5-5, with D perhaps TRBD1 (5 bases). With 4 bases removed from V and 5 bases from J, the gap between germline ends came to 15 bases. The V gene's germline CDR1 is SGHKS and CDR2 YYEKEE (reference sequence). This CDR3 has 14 amino acids. The CDR3 loop is CASSAPPPGETQYF. The CDR3 region has the DNA TGTGCCAGCAGCGCTCCCCCCCCAGGGGAGACCCAGTACTTC.

This chain links TRBV28 with TRBJ1-5; the D is unclear. The V gene's germline CDR1 is MDHEN and CDR2 SYDVKM. This CDR3 comprises 14 residues. Trimming removed 5 bases from V and 0 bases from J, with 8 bases in between. CDR3 DNA sequence: TGTGCCAGCAGTCAACATCATAGCAATCAGCCCCAGCATTTT. It encodes CASSQHHSNQPQHF.

The gene calls are TRBV2 and TRBJ2-1, with D tentatively TRBD2 (5 bases). The germline V and J ends were trimmed by 1 base and 0 bases, with 7 bases remaining between them. In germline, CDR1 is SNHLY, CDR2 FYNNEI. The CDR3 has 15 amino acids. CDR3 amino acids: CASSEERSSYNEQFF. The DNA for the CDR3 is TGTGCCAGCAGTGAAGAGCGGAGCTCCTACAATGAGCAGTTCTTC.